This T cell receptor (beta chain) was documented in a study of T cell responses to AZD1222 COVID-19 vaccine. For this clone: Its target is unknown.

Method: immunoSEQ multiplex PCR; TCRdb's copy keeps in-frame clones and lacks some. The repertoire has around 140,000 clones, roughly 92% of them found once; the top ten carry approximately 1.5%. Study findings and constraints: Spike as a whole was targeted by vaccine-associated CD4 TCRs, dominant at 160-218 and 743-854. When two AZD1222 doses had been given, Spike-specific TCR breadth and depth rose.

Trimming stripped 5 bases from V and 6 bases from J, with 10 bases between. CDR3 length equals 12 residues. Germline V gene data show CDR1 as SEHNR and CDR2 as FQNEAQ (reference sequence). The receptor was isolated from an adult in good health. The chain employs TRBV7-9 and TRBJ1-1; perhaps TRBD1 as D (5 bases). The sequenced sample was peripheral blood, obtained on day 0 of AZD1222 vaccination. CDR3 DNA sequence: TGTGCCAGCAGCCCCTGGGACTCTGAAGCTTTCTTT. Amino acids: CASSPWDSEAFF.